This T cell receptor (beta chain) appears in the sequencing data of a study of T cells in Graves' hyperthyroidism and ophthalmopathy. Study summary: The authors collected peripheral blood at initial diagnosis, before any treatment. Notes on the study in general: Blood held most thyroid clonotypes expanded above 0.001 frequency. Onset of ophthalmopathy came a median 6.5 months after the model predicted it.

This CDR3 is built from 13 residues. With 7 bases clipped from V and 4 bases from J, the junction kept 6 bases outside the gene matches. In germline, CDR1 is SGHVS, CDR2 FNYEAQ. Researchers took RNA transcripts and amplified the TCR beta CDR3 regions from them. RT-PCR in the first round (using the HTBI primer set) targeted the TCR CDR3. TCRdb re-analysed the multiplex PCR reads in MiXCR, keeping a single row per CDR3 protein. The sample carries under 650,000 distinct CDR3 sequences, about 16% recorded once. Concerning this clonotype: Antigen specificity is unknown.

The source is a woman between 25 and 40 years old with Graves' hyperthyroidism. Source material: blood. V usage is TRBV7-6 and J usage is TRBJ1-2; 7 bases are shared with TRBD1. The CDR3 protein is CASNPNRGYGYTF. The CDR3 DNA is TGTGCCAGCAACCCCAACAGGGGCTATGGCTACACCTTC.